Below are 29 T cell receptor beta chains sequenced from a single sample in a study of blood T cell repertoires in COVID-19. Profiled with immunoSEQ multiplex PCR; TCRdb holds only in-frame clones, not every one. The sample contains about 38,000 clones, about 85% of which appear only once. Input material: peripheral blood. Source of these receptors: a man between 60 and 75 years old with COVID-19, enrolled during active disease.

The chain is built from TRBV27 and TRBJ2-2; D gene unclear. The CDR3 covers 13 residues. Per germline, CDR1 MNHEY and CDR2 SMNVEV (reference sequence). Trimming removed 5 bases from V and 2 bases from J, with 6 bases in between. The CDR3 is CASSRGNTGELFF. CDR3 sequence (DNA): TGTGCCAGCAGTAGAGGCAACACCGGGGAGCTGTTTTTT.

The chain uses TRBV5-6 and TRBJ2-1; possible D gene TRBD2, 6 bases. The CDR3 loop spans 13 amino acids. CDR1 SGHDT and CDR2 YYEEEE come from the germline V gene. Deletions cut 3 bases from V and 10 bases from J, with 14 bases between. The CDR3 loop is CASSSLPRGEQFF. The CDR3 DNA sequence: TGTGCCAGCAGCTCCCTACCCCGGGGGGAGCAGTTCTTC.

The V call is TRBV7-2, the J call TRBJ2-3; D uncertain. The V end was cut by 3 bases, the J end by 2 bases, with 6 bases between. The CDR3 extends over 13 amino acids. Per the germline V gene, CDR1 is SGHTA and CDR2 is FQGNSA. CDR3 DNA: TGTGCCAGCAGCTTGCAGGCCACAGATACGCAGTATTTT. It encodes CASSLQATDTQYF.

The J gene is TRBJ1-5, the V gene TRBV21-1. TRBV21-1 is marked as a pseudogene. This CDR3 has 16 amino acids. The CDR3, as DNA: TGTGCCAGCAGCAAAGTGGGGGGTGATAATCGTCAGCCCCAGCATTTT. Its protein product is CASSKVGGDNRQPQHF.

The chain employs TRBV10-3 and TRBJ1-6; 9 bases match TRBD1. The length of the CDR3 is 14 residues. Germline-derived CDR1 and CDR2 are ENHRY and SYGVKD. The V segment lost 11 bases and the J segment 9 bases; nucleotides outside the gene matches: 11. The CDR3, as DNA: TGTGCCTCCACTTCGGGACAGGGAGTTTCACCCCTCCACTTT. The encoded protein is CASTSGQGVSPLHF.

The chain combines TRBV18 with TRBJ1-1; D may be TRBD1 (6 bases). In germline, CDR1 is KGHSH, CDR2 LQKENI. V lost 5 bases and J 6 bases, leaving 10 bases between the germline ends. The CDR3 totals 12 residues. CDR3 bases: TGTGCCAGCTCAAGTGGACAGCCTGAAGCTTTCTTT. The encoded protein is CASSSGQPEAFF.

This clone was recorded once. The chain combines TRBV27 with TRBJ1-2; TRBD1 matches at 7 bases. V lost 10 bases to trimming and J lost 3 bases; unmatched junction nucleotides: 8. This CDR3 has 13 residues. In germline, CDR1 is MNHEY, CDR2 SMNVEV (reference sequence). The CDR3 DNA reads TGTGCCACCAGGACAGGCTACGACTATGGCTACACCTTC. Translation gives CATRTGYDYGYTF.

The chain recombines TRBV12-3 or TRBV12-4 with TRBJ1-5, with D tentatively TRBD1 (6 bases). The ends were cut back, 10 bases at V and 4 bases at J, with 11 bases in the middle. This CDR3 spans 12 amino acids. The CDR3 region is CATRGPNQPQHF. For the CDR3, the DNA is TGTGCCACGCGGGGGCCAAATCAGCCCCAGCATTTT.

V gene TRBV15 combines with J gene TRBJ2-3; tentative D call: TRBD1 (5 bases). The CDR3 length is 17 residues. Deletions cut 0 bases from V and 0 bases from J, with 13 bases between. Germline V gene sequence: CDR1 LNHNV, CDR2 YYDKDF (reference sequence). CDR3 sequence reads: CATSRDWVRASTDTQYF. The CDR3 DNA sequence: TGTGCCACCAGCAGAGATTGGGTCAGGGCAAGCACAGATACGCAGTATTTT. Full variable domain (outside the CDR3, taken from reference TRBV15 and TRBJ2-3): DAMVIQNPRYQVTQFGKPVTLSCSQTLNHNVMYWYQQKSSQAPKLLFHYYDKDFNNEADTPDNFQSRRPNTSFCFLDIRSPGLGDTAMYLCATSRDWVRASTDTQYFGPGTRLTVL.

This clone has just a few counts. This chain connects TRBV5-4 to TRBJ2-2; a possible D gene is TRBD1 (6 bases). Germline CDR1 and CDR2: SGHNT and YYREEE (reference sequence). The CDR3 is 16 residues long. Trimming removed 3 bases at V and 4 bases at J, with 16 bases between. CDR3 in DNA: TGTGCCAGCAGCTCCCCCATGAGGGGGAGCACCGGGGAGCTGTTTTTT. Translated, it gives CASSSPMRGSTGELFF.

This clone was counted a few times. V gene TRBV3-1 (or the pseudogene TRBV3-2) combines with J gene TRBJ1-6, with D tentatively TRBD1 (5 bases). Trimming took 1 base from V and 10 from J, leaving 14 bases between them. Germline assignment: CDR1 LGHDT and CDR2 YNNKEL (reference sequence). The CDR3 loop spans 15 amino acids. DNA of the CDR3: TGTGCCAGCAGCCAAGCGCAGGGTTCCCGCTCACCCCTCCACTTT. It codes for CASSQAQGSRSPLHF.

This chain joins TRBV18 and TRBJ1-5; 8 nucleotides line up with TRBD1. This CDR3 has 13 residues. The germline V gene has CDR1 KGHSH and CDR2 LQKENI. J lost 7 bases, V lost 6 bases, and 5 bases had no gene match. The CDR3 DNA sequence: TGTGCCAGCTCTACAGGGGGGAGGCAGCCCCAGCATTTT. Translating it yields CASSTGGRQPQHF.

The genes are TRBV9 and TRBJ2-5, with D possibly being TRBD2 (6 bases). The CDR3 is made up of 15 amino acids. Germline values: CDR1 SGDLS, CDR2 YYNGEE. The ends were cut back, 4 bases at V and 5 bases at J, with 18 bases in the middle. The CDR3 here is CASSPLPQAGETQYF. The CDR3 DNA reads as TGTGCCAGCAGCCCCCTACCTCAGGCGGGGGAGACCCAGTACTTC. Complete variable domain (other parts from reference TRBV9 and TRBJ2-5): DSGVTQTPKHLITATGQRVTLRCSPRSGDLSVYWYQQSLDQGLQFLIQYYNGEERAKGNILERFSAQQFPDLHSELNLSSLELGDSALYFCASSPLPQAGETQYFGPGTRLLVL.

The chain is built from TRBV6-2 or TRBV6-3 and TRBJ1-5; no reliable D call. CDR3 length equals 15 residues. Trimming stripped 5 bases from V and 4 bases from J, with 15 bases between. Looked up from germline, CDR1 is MNHEY and CDR2 is SVGEGT. As DNA, the CDR3 is TGTGCCAGCAGTCACCCTAGACGGCAGAATCAGCCCCAGCATTTT. It translates to CASSHPRRQNQPQHF.

There are a few counts of this clone. The V and J genes are TRBV10-3 and TRBJ2-1, with D unclear. CDR3 length: 13 amino acids. Germline CDR1 reads ENHRY; CDR2 reads SYGVKD. The V end lost 2 bases, the J end lost 8 bases, and 10 bases lay between the germline ends. The CDR3 DNA reads TGTGCCATCAGTGAGCCTGCAGGCTATGAGCAGTTCTTC. Residues: CAISEPAGYEQFF.

The chain couples TRBV3-1 (or the pseudogene TRBV3-2) to TRBJ1-4, with TRBD1 matching 8 bases. Per the germline V gene, CDR1 is LGHDT and CDR2 is YNNKEL (reference sequence). This CDR3 is 15 amino acids long. The V segment lost 0 bases and the J segment 7 bases; nucleotides outside the gene matches: 4. The CDR3 sequence is CASSQDSGGGEKLFF. In nucleotides, the CDR3 is TGTGCCAGCAGCCAAGATTCAGGGGGCGGTGAAAAACTGTTTTTT.

The table lists this clone with a few counts. The CDR3 bases are TGTGCCAGCAGCGTAGAGGGCAGGGGGTCCTACAATGAGCAGTTCTTC. It specifies CASSVEGRGSYNEQFF. V is TRBV9 and J is TRBJ2-1; 7 bases are a match to TRBD1. Germline values: CDR1 SGDLS, CDR2 YYNGEE. V gave up 0 bases and J gave up 1 base; unmatched junction bases: 4. The CDR3 is made up of 16 amino acids. Combining the CDR3 with reference TRBV9 and TRBJ2-1 gives the whole variable domain DSGVTQTPKHLITATGQRVTLRCSPRSGDLSVYWYQQSLDQGLQFLIQYYNGEERAKGNILERFSAQQFPDLHSELNLSSLELGDSALYFCASSVEGRGSYNEQFFGPGTRLTVL.

Only a few counts were recorded for this clone. The chain combines TRBV6-4 with TRBJ2-3, with a tentative D call TRBD2 (5 bases). CDR1 is MRHNA, CDR2 SNTAGT, per germline. V lost 3 bases, J lost 4 bases, and 17 bases lay in between. The CDR3 is 16 residues long. CDR3 sequence reads: CASSDRSSPLPDTQYF. CDR3 in DNA: TGTGCCAGCAGTGATCGTTCTAGCCCTCTCCCAGATACGCAGTATTTT.

V usage is TRBV20-1 and J usage is TRBJ2-2; possible D gene TRBD1, 5 bases. The CDR3 runs 15 residues. V was cut by 3 bases and J by 8 bases, with 19 bases left in between. The germline CDR1 and CDR2 sequences are DFQATT and SNEGSKA (reference sequence). The CDR3 reads CSASRTGYIGGELFF. CDR3 coding DNA: TGCAGTGCTAGTCGAACAGGATACATTGGGGGGGAGCTGTTTTTT.

CDR3 loop: CASSYDSSGANVLTF. In nucleotides, the CDR3 is TGTGCCAGCAGTTACGACAGCTCTGGGGCCAACGTCCTGACTTTC. The rearrangement links TRBV6-5 to TRBJ2-6; D is perhaps TRBD1 (5 bases). Between the trimmed V and J ends, which lost 2 bases and 0 bases, there was a span of 5 bases. This CDR3 contains 15 residues. Germline V gives CDR1 MNHEY, CDR2 SVGAGI.

This clone has a handful of counts. The gene calls are TRBV9 and TRBJ2-7; possibly TRBD2 for D (6 bases). The CDR3 consists of 12 residues. Germline-derived CDR1 and CDR2 are SGDLS and YYNGEE. V was clipped by 3 bases and J by 6 bases, with 10 bases between them. CDR3 amino acids: CASSDTSSEQYF. For the CDR3, the DNA is TGTGCCAGCAGCGACACTAGCTCCGAGCAGTACTTC.

V gene TRBV6-2 or TRBV6-3 combines with J gene TRBJ2-7; 8 bases are shared with TRBD1. The CDR3 covers 15 residues. Trimming at V came to 2 bases and at J to 3 bases, leaving 6 bases not matched to a gene. The germline V gene has CDR1 MNHEY and CDR2 SVGEGT. CDR3 region: CASSYRLGQGYEQYF. The CDR3 nucleotides are TGTGCCAGCAGTTACAGACTTGGACAGGGCTACGAGCAGTACTTC.

The CDR3 reads CASSDRFLEPQHF. In DNA, the CDR3 is TGTGCCAGCAGTGACAGGTTTTTGGAGCCCCAGCATTTT. The chain is built from TRBV12-3 or TRBV12-4 and TRBJ1-5, with D possibly TRBD1 on 6 matching bases. V was trimmed by 5 bases and J by 8 bases, leaving 13 bases between them. The CDR3 is made up of 13 amino acids.

The genes are TRBV27 and TRBJ1-1, with D possibly being TRBD1 (5 bases). Per germline, CDR1 MNHEY and CDR2 SMNVEV (reference sequence). The CDR3 runs to 15 residues. V shed 2 bases and J shed 7 bases, with 17 bases lying between them. CDR3 loop: CASSLGADLTGEAFF. CDR3 DNA: TGTGCCAGCAGTTTAGGGGCGGACCTCACCGGTGAAGCTTTCTTT.

This chain joins TRBV29-1 and TRBJ2-3; TRBD2 matches 8 bases. J gave up 4 bases and V 7 bases, and 7 bases lay outside the gene matches. CDR1 is SQVTM and CDR2 is ANQGSEA in the germline V gene. This CDR3 contains 13 residues. The CDR3 loop is CSGNGGGADTQYF. CDR3 coding DNA: TGCAGCGGCAACGGGGGGGGTGCAGATACGCAGTATTTT.

The J gene is TRBJ1-4, the V gene TRBV6-5; D gene uncertain. From germline, CDR1 is MNHEY and CDR2 SVGAGI. V lost 6 bases, J lost 3 bases, and 14 bases lay in between. CDR3 size: 15 residues. CDR3: CASRKKSTPNEKLFF. CDR3 nucleotide sequence: TGTGCCAGCAGAAAGAAGTCTACCCCTAATGAAAAACTGTTTTTT.

The chain links TRBV2 to TRBJ2-5; no reliable D call. The V end lost 6 bases, the J end lost 5 bases, and 16 bases lay between the germline ends. Per germline, CDR1 SNHLY and CDR2 FYNNEI. This CDR3 has 14 amino acids. CDR3: CASSLGPTGETQYF. The CDR3 DNA follows: TGTGCCAGCAGCCTGGGTCCTACCGGGGAGACCCAGTACTTC.

The chain recombines TRBV9 with TRBJ1-6; no clear D. Trimming shortened V by 0 bases and J by 9 bases, and 25 bases separated the two germline ends. CDR1 and CDR2 from the germline V gene are SGDLS and YYNGEE. The CDR3 covers 19 residues. CDR3 sequence (DNA): TGTGCCAGCAGCGTAGCCGAGCGAATGAGTTGGGTGTCGAGTTCACCCCTCCACTTT. Protein: CASSVAERMSWVSSSPLHF.

The chain employs TRBV5-1 and TRBJ1-2; D uncertain. Germline values: CDR1 SGHRS, CDR2 YFSETQ. The CDR3 is 15 amino acids. V was pared by 0 bases and J by 1 base, with 10 bases between. The CDR3 DNA follows: TGCGCCAGCAGCTTGGGGGCAGTTATTAACTATGGCTACACCTTC. Residues: CASSLGAVINYGYTF.